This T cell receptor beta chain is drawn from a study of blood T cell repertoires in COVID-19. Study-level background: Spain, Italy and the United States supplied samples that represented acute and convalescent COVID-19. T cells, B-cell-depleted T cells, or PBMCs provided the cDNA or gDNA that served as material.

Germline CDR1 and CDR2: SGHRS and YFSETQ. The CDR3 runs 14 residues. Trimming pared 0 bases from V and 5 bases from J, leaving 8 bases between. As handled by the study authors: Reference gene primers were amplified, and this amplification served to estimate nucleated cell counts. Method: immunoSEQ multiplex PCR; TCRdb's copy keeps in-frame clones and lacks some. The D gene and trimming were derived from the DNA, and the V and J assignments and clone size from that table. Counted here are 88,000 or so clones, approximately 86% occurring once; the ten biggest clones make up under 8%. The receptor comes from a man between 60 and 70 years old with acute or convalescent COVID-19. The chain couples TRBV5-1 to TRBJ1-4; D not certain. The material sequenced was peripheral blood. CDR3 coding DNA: TGCGCCAGCAGCTTGGACAGCAGGAATGAAAAACTGTTTTTT. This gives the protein CASSLDSRNEKLFF.